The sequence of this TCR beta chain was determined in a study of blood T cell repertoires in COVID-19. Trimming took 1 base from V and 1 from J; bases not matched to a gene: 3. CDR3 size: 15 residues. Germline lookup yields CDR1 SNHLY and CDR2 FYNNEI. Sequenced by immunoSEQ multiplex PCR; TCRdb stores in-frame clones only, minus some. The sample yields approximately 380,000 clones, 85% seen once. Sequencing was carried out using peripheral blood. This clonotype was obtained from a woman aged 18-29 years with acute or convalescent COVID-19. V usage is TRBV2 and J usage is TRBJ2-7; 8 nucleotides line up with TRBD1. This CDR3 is CASSEGTGISYEQYF. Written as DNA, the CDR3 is TGTGCCAGCAGTGAAGGGACAGGGATATCCTACGAGCAGTACTTC.